Following are 16 T cell receptor beta chains from one sample sequenced in a study of T cell responses to AZD1222 COVID-19 vaccine. TCRdb's copy holds only in-frame clones and misses some; the assay was immunoSEQ multiplex PCR. Of about 200,000 clones listed, around 94% are singletons. Sequences were derived from peripheral blood, sampled 28 days after the second dose of the MenACWY control vaccine. The receptor source for this set is an adult who received the MenACWY meningococcal vaccine as a control.

This clone was seen a handful of times. The rearrangement links TRBV6-5 to TRBJ1-1, with 8 positions matching TRBD1. Germline CDR1 is MNHEY and CDR2 is SVGAGI. The CDR3 extends over 14 amino acids. Trimming took 6 bases from V and 4 from J; bases not matched to a gene: 7. CDR3 DNA: TGTGCCAGCAGCTCAGGGGGCGGGGTCACTGAAGCTTTCTTT. This translates into CASSSGGGVTEAFF.

The rearrangement joins TRBV2 to TRBJ2-7, with 11 bases that match TRBD2. Trimming cost V 7 bases and J 1 base; bases outside gene matches: 3. This CDR3 has 14 residues. Germline V gene data show CDR1 as SNHLY and CDR2 as FYNNEI. The CDR3 coding sequence is TGTGCCAGCACGACTAGCGGGGTTTCCTACGAGCAGTACTTC. Its protein is CASTTSGVSYEQYF.

The genes are TRBV6-5 and TRBJ1-5; D remains unclear. Germline CDR1 is MNHEY and CDR2 is SVGAGI. V was shortened by 0 bases and J by 0 bases, with 9 bases between the two germline ends. The CDR3 is made up of 16 amino acids. The CDR3, as DNA: TGTGCCAGCAGTTACTCGAGGGTCGATAGCAATCAGCCCCAGCATTTT. Its protein product is CASSYSRVDSNQPQHF.

The J gene is TRBJ2-2, the V gene TRBV3-1 (or the pseudogene TRBV3-2); D may be TRBD1 (6 bases). Germline V lookup: CDR1 LGHDT, CDR2 YNNKEL (reference sequence). The CDR3 loop spans 14 amino acids. Trimming pared 0 bases from V and 9 bases from J, leaving 11 bases between. The CDR3: CASSQDFRGRELFF. Written as DNA, the CDR3 is TGTGCCAGCAGCCAAGACTTCAGGGGTCGGGAGCTGTTTTTT.

V usage is TRBV6-2 or TRBV6-3 and J usage is TRBJ2-1, with D perhaps TRBD1 (6 bases). The CDR3 spans 13 residues. Per the germline V gene, CDR1 is MNHEY and CDR2 is SVGEGT. V lost 5 bases and J 5 bases, leaving 10 bases between the germline ends. CDR3 loop: CASSPDRNNEQFF. As DNA, the CDR3 is TGTGCCAGCAGTCCAGACAGGAACAATGAGCAGTTCTTC.

The chain is built from TRBV30 and TRBJ2-7; no reliable D call. CDR1 is GTSNPN and CDR2 is SVGIG in the germline V gene (reference sequence). CDR3 length: 13 amino acids. The CDR3 reads CACMLGKDYEQYF. CDR3 DNA sequence: TGTGCGTGTATGCTGGGGAAGGACTACGAGCAGTACTTC.

The chain couples TRBV5-8 to TRBJ1-1; D not resolved. The V end was cut by 3 bases, the J end by 0 bases, with 12 bases between. Germline V gene data show CDR1 as SGHTS and CDR2 as YDEGEE. The CDR3 has 15 amino acids. The CDR3 loop is CASSYSASMNTEAFF. In DNA, the CDR3 is TGTGCCAGCAGCTATTCAGCCAGTATGAACACTGAAGCTTTCTTT.

The chain has TRBV3-1 (or the pseudogene TRBV3-2) and TRBJ2-1; D is unresolved. The CDR3 is made up of 14 amino acids. V was clipped by 1 base and J by 6 bases, with 10 bases between them. Germline CDR1 LGHDT, CDR2 YNNKEL (reference sequence). The CDR3 DNA reads as TGTGCCAGCAGCCAAGCTCATGGAAGCAATGAGCAGTTCTTC. This sequence encodes CASSQAHGSNEQFF.

The V and J genes are TRBV5-4 and TRBJ2-7; D is ambiguous. The length of the CDR3 is 13 residues. The germline V and J ends were trimmed by 4 bases and 2 bases, with 10 bases remaining between them. Germline V gene sequence: CDR1 SGHNT, CDR2 YYREEE (reference sequence). The CDR3 reads CASSPGPPYEQYF. The CDR3 DNA follows: TGTGCCAGCAGCCCCGGGCCTCCCTACGAGCAGTACTTC.

V is TRBV28 and J is TRBJ2-1; 7 bases map to TRBD2. This CDR3 contains 13 residues. With 2 bases clipped from V and 6 bases from J, the junction kept 1 base outside the gene matches. CDR1 and CDR2 from the germline V gene are MDHEN and SYDVKM. Here the CDR3 reads CASSLGGVNEQFF. The CDR3 bases are TGTGCCAGCAGTTTAGGGGGGGTCAATGAGCAGTTCTTC.

This chain uses TRBV12-3 or TRBV12-4 with TRBJ2-7; no clear D. CDR3 length: 13 residues. V was trimmed by 2 bases and J by 5 bases, leaving 10 bases between them. The CDR3 DNA follows: TGTGCCAGCAGTTTAACATACCCGAACGAGCAGTACTTC. This gives the protein CASSLTYPNEQYF.

The chain uses TRBV4-1 and TRBJ2-5; D remains ambiguous. This CDR3 has 13 residues. The germline gives CDR1 MGHRA, CDR2 YSYEKL. V was shortened by 0 bases and J by 4 bases, with 6 bases between the two germline ends. CDR3 loop: CASSQERPETQYF. The CDR3 DNA reads TGCGCCAGCAGCCAAGAGCGTCCAGAGACCCAGTACTTC.

The chain joins TRBV18 to TRBJ1-4, with D tentatively TRBD1 (5 bases). Germline assignment: CDR1 KGHSH and CDR2 LQKENI. V was clipped by 5 bases and J by 3 bases, with 13 bases between them. This CDR3 spans 15 amino acids. As DNA, the CDR3 is TGTGCCAGCTCATCGAGACAGTCCTCTAATGAAAAACTGTTTTTT. Amino acid sequence: CASSSRQSSNEKLFF.

This chain connects TRBV5-4 to TRBJ2-1, with TRBD2 matching 10 bases. This CDR3 contains 15 residues. V was pared by 1 base and J by 6 bases, with 4 bases of the junction left unmatched. The V gene's germline CDR1 is SGHNT and CDR2 YYREEE (reference sequence). The DNA of the CDR3 is TGTGCCAGCAGCTTGAGCGGGAGGGGCGGCAATGAGCAGTTCTTC. This translates into CASSLSGRGGNEQFF.

The genes are TRBV5-4 and TRBJ2-7; D is unclear. Germline-derived CDR1 and CDR2 are SGHNT and YYREEE (reference sequence). Trimming pared 4 bases from V and 3 bases from J, leaving 14 bases between. This CDR3 has 14 residues. CDR3 loop: CASSNSGGLYEQYF. In DNA form, the CDR3 reads TGTGCCAGCAGCAACTCCGGCGGCCTCTACGAGCAGTACTTC.

The rearrangement links TRBV7-2 to TRBJ2-7; TRBD1 matches 8 bases. The V segment lost 5 bases and the J segment 4 bases; nucleotides outside the gene matches: 13. This CDR3 has 16 amino acids. Germline loops: CDR1 SGHTA, CDR2 FQGNSA. CDR3 sequence: CASSPGAGGGRYEQYF. Written as DNA, the CDR3 is TGTGCCAGCAGCCCGGGGGCAGGGGGCGGAAGATACGAGCAGTACTTC.